This T cell receptor beta chain originates from a study of OX40 agonist ivuxolimab in advanced cancers. The table came from immunoSEQ multiplex PCR; TCRdb's copy has only in-frame clones and leaves some out. The sample includes 70,000 or so clones, 80% to 90% seen only once; the top ten take 2% to 2.5%. Regarding the study as a whole: Certain nonresponders likewise exhibited a low normalized T-cell clonal expansion. At 0.1 to 3.0 mg/kg, CD4+ and CD8+ blood T cells expanded clonally by week 6.

This clone came up once. Its antigen is unidentified. The sequence came from an adult with an advanced solid tumor such as melanoma, head and neck, liver or kidney cancer. Sequences were derived from CD4+ or CD8+ T cells sorted from blood, sampled in a trial of the OX40 agonist ivuxolimab.

The chain's CDR3 is CASSLKRSSSGNTIYF. CDR3 bases: TGTGCCAGCAGCTTGAAAAGATCGAGCTCTGGAAACACCATATATTTT. The gene calls are TRBV7-9 and TRBJ1-3, with no clear D. Trimming shortened V by 3 bases and J by 0 bases, and 12 bases separated the two germline ends. This CDR3 region has 16 residues. Germline V gives CDR1 SEHNR, CDR2 FQNEAQ (reference sequence).